This T cell receptor (beta chain) came from a study of post-analysis software for immune sequencing data. Study as a whole: Disease courses included relapsing-remitting, secondary progressive and progressive-relapsing multiple sclerosis.

General observations from the study: Significantly lower normalized Chao1 diversity was seen in multiple sclerosis patients than in controls. About five TRBV segments, including TRBV5-6, TRBV5-1 and TRBV20-1, were more frequent in patients than controls.

V shed 4 bases, J shed 0 bases, and the junction held 5 bases outside the gene matches. The CDR3 contains 18 residues. Per germline, CDR1 MNHEY and CDR2 SVGAGI. Incorporated into the TCR beta cDNA libraries were unique molecular identifiers, which served to reduce PCR and sequencing biases. From the PCR reads, TCRdb called clonotypes with MiXCR, one entry per CDR3 protein. The sample lists 600,000 to 700,000 distinct CDR3 sequences; about 60% were seen once. Of note for this clonotype: No antigen is known for it.

The rearrangement joins TRBV6-5 to TRBJ2-1; 14 nucleotides line up with TRBD2. The sequencing sample was made of blood. The sequence derives from a girl aged 2 to 9 with multiple sclerosis. CDR3 loop: CASSSPGLAGVSYNEQFF. Here the CDR3 DNA reads TGTGCCAGCAGTTCCCCGGGACTAGCGGGAGTCTCCTACAATGAGCAGTTCTTC.